The entry that follows covers one T cell receptor beta chain sequence. What it recognizes is unknown. CDR1 is KGHDR and CDR2 is SFDVKD in the germline V gene. The CDR3 runs 14 residues. The data belong to a study of blood T cells in healthy people across ages. General study results and limits: The study found more naive CD4+ cells and higher diversity in long-lived than aged donors. Using unsorted PBMCs precluded a conclusive naive versus antigen-experienced comparison.

In each sample, at least 7 million PBMCs were isolated. A second PCR of 7 to 11 cycles used a sample-barcoded 5' primer and a J-beta primer mix. Every molecule of cDNA carried a tag from a template-switch adaptor with 12 random nucleotides. TCRdb reprocessed the 5' RACE reads with MiXCR, giving one entry per CDR3 protein. The sample lists approximately 1.5 million distinct CDR3 sequences, 42% seen once, with roughly 3.7% in the top ten. The rearrangement joins TRBV24-1 to TRBJ2-5, with 7 bases matching TRBD1. Matching the DNA end better, TRBJ2-7 makes the J call doubtful. The sequenced sample consisted of blood. The sequence was obtained from a woman aged 18 to 35 in good health. This CDR3 reads CATSVQGQRYEQYF. In DNA, the CDR3 is TGTGCCACCAGTGTCCAGGGACAGCGCTACGAGCAGTACTTC.